These T cell receptor beta chains were read from a single sample in a study of T cell repertoires in cytomegalovirus infection. Using its own MiXCR run on the reads, TCRdb lists one record per CDR3 protein. The table has around 490,000 distinct CDR3 sequences, less than 30% seen once. Sequenced sample: PBMCs. Receptors were obtained from a human donor in good health (CMV status not recorded). Some clones in this sample may be carry-over from other donors' samples. CDR3s include the opening cysteine and the closing phenylalanine or tryptophan. D genes are given only for firm matches. Size is omitted from some rows. Given values are once, few, many or a class for expanded clones.

. | TRBJ1-4 | TRBD1 | TRBV7-9 | TGTGCCAGCAGGTCAAGACAGGGATATAATGAAAAACTGTTTTTT | CASRSRQGYNEKLFF
few | TRBJ2-1 | . | TRBV29-1 | TGCAGTTCGGGGTTGGGCGGATACAATGAGCAGTTCTTC | CSSGLGGYNEQFF
few | TRBJ2-1 | TRBD2 | TRBV5-6 | TGTGCCAGCAGCCAGGGACTACAAGACTACAATGAGCAGTTCTTC | CASSQGLQDYNEQFF
. | TRBJ1-1 | TRBD1 | TRBV11-3 | TGTGCCAGCAGCGCCGGACAGGGCATGAACACTGAAGCTTTCTTT | CASSAGQGMNTEAFF
. | TRBJ1-5 | . | TRBV19 | TGTGCCAGTCGATACACTGGGGGTAGCAATCAGCCCCAGCATTTT | CASRYTGGSNQPQHF
few | TRBJ2-1 | . | TRBV29-1 | TGCAGCGTCGAGCGGGTAGCTTACAATGAGCAGTTCTTC | CSVERVAYNEQFF
. | TRBJ2-7 | . | TRBV4-2 | TGTGCCAGCAGCCCAGGTGCTCTTGGACGGACGATCTACGAGCAGTACTTC | CASSPGALGRTIYEQYF
few | TRBJ2-2 | . | TRBV7-9 | TGTGCCAGCAGGCCGGGACTCCTGCCCACCGGGGAGCTGTTTTTT | CASRPGLLPTGELFF
few | TRBJ2-1 | . | TRBV6-5 | TGTGCCAGCAGCCAGGACTCATACAATGAGCAGTTCTTC | CASSQDSYNEQFF
. | TRBJ2-3 | . | TRBV19 | TGTGCCAGTAGTATGGCCCTCGGGAGCACTAGCACAGATACGCAGTATTTT | CASSMALGSTSTDTQYF
. | TRBJ2-2 | TRBD2 | TRBV12-3/TRBV12-4 | TGTGCCAGCAGGCTTCTTATGGGGACTAGCGGGTCCGGGGAGCTGTTTTTT | CASRLLMGTSGSGELFF
. | TRBJ2-1 | TRBD1 | TRBV6-2/TRBV6-3 | TGTGCCAGCAGTACCGAGAAACGACAGGGAAAATATCAGTTCTTC | CASSTEKRQGKYQFF
few | TRBJ2-2 | TRBD2 | TRBV11-3 | TGTGCCAGCAGCCAGCGATGGGCCAGCGGGAGTGTGGCCGGGGAGCTGTTTTTT | CASSQRWASGSVAGELFF
many | TRBJ2-3 | TRBD2 | TRBV7-8 | TGTGCCAGCAGCTCTGGCTGGTCCGCTACCGGGACTAGCGGGAATACGCAGTATTTT | CASSSGWSATGTSGNTQYF
few | TRBJ1-4 | . | TRBV10-3 | TGTGCCACCTCGGAGAGGGGAGGCGAAAAACTGTTTTTT | CATSERGGEKLFF
. | TRBJ2-2 | . | TRBV5-6 | TGTGCCAGCAGCGAGATCAGGGCTTCGGGATACACCGGGGAGCTGTTTTTT | CASSEIRASGYTGELFF
many | TRBJ2-1 | TRBD2 | TRBV7-8 | TGTGCCAGCAGCTCCTACACTAGCGGGAGTATCGACAATGAGCAGTTCTTC | CASSSYTSGSIDNEQFF
. | TRBJ2-5 | . | TRBV4-2 | TGTGCCAGCAGCCAAGATAGCAGCCAAGAGACCCAGTACTTC | CASSQDSSQETQYF
. | TRBJ2-5 | TRBD1 | TRBV11-1 | TGTGCCAGCAGCTCTAAGGACAGGCCTGTCGGCGAGACCCAGTACTTC | CASSSKDRPVGETQYF
many | TRBJ1-2 | . | TRBV7-2 | TGTGCCAGCAGCGGTCGTACTTTCAACTATGGCTACACCTTC | CASSGRTFNYGYTF
few | TRBJ2-1 | TRBD2 | TRBV20-1 | TGCAGTGCCCGGACTAGCGCCACCTACAATGAGCAGTTCTTC | CSARTSATYNEQFF
. | TRBJ1-4 | TRBD1 | TRBV29-1 | TGCAGCGTTGGGAACAGGACAGGACGGGAAGAAAAACTGTTTTTT | CSVGNRTGREEKLFF
. | TRBJ2-1 | TRBD2 | TRBV19 | TGTGCCAGTAGTTTATTAGCGGGAGGGCTCTACAATGAGCAGTTCTTC | CASSLLAGGLYNEQFF
few | TRBJ1-3 | . | TRBV10-3 | TGTGCCATCAGTTCGGGGTCCTCTGGAAACACCATATATTTT | CAISSGSSGNTIYF
many | TRBJ2-5 | TRBD2 | TRBV7-6 | TGTGCCAGCAGCTTCCCCAGGACTAGCGGGGGAGAGACCCAGTACTTC | CASSFPRTSGGETQYF
. | TRBJ1-2 | . | TRBV25-1 | TGTGCCAGCAGTGAATTCGGCAGGGGCCCGTCCGACTATGGCTACACCTTC | CASSEFGRGPSDYGYTF
. | TRBJ2-1 | TRBD2 | TRBV28 | TGTGCCAGCAGCTCCTCCCTTGGACTAGCGGGTCTCTACAATGAGCAGTTCTTC | CASSSSLGLAGLYNEQFF
many | TRBJ1-2 | . | TRBV7-8 | TGTGCCAGCAGCCCCAGGACGCAAGGGCCGTTGTATGGCTACACCTTC | CASSPRTQGPLYGYTF
. | TRBJ2-1 | TRBD2 | TRBV9 | TGTGCCAGCAGCGTATATATCCAACGAGCGGGAGTTGACGATGAGCAGTTCTTC | CASSVYIQRAGVDDEQFF
. | TRBJ1-4 | . | TRBV12-3/TRBV12-4 | TGTGCCAGCAGTTTTAGGCCAGGTGGGAATGAAAAACTGTTTTTT | CASSFRPGGNEKLFF
once | TRBJ2-3 | . | TRBV11-3 | TGTGCCAGCAGCTGGGCAAGCCCACCAGCAGATACGCAGTATTTT | CASSWASPPADTQYF
few | TRBJ2-5 | TRBD1 | TRBV7-2 | TGTGCCAGCAGCCAACAGCTGACAGGGGCCGAGGAGACCCAGTACTTC | CASSQQLTGAEETQYF
. | TRBJ1-5 | TRBD1 | TRBV20-1 | TGCAGTGCTTATAGGACAGGGGAGTTCTATAGCAATCAGCCCCAGCATTTT | CSAYRTGEFYSNQPQHF
many | TRBJ2-3 | TRBD2 | TRBV10-3 | TGTGCCATCAGTGAGGCCCCCGGAGGGGCGGGAGCCGGGGATACGCAGTATTTT | CAISEAPGGAGAGDTQYF
. | TRBJ2-2 | . | TRBV4-3 | TGCGCCAGCAGCCAAGGACCAGGGTTGGACACCGGGGAGCTGTTTTTT | CASSQGPGLDTGELFF
few | TRBJ2-1 | . | TRBV12-3/TRBV12-4 | TGTGCCAGCAATATAGCGGCAAGCTCCTACAATGAGCAGTTCTTC | CASNIAASSYNEQFF
few | TRBJ2-2 | TRBD2 | TRBV6-6 | TGTGCCAGCAGTATTAGCGGGAGGGGGTCCGGGGAGCTGTTTTTT | CASSISGRGSGELFF
few | TRBJ2-4 | . | TRBV7-2 | TGTGCCAGCAGCTCCACGCGGGAAGGGGCCAAAAACATTCAGTACTTC | CASSSTREGAKNIQYF
. | TRBJ1-5 | . | TRBV6-1 | TGTGCCAGCAGTGAAGGCACAAATTGGCATTTT | CASSEGTNWHF
many | TRBJ1-2 | . | TRBV7-2 | TGTGCCAGCAGCTTAGGTCCCTCGGGGAGGGATGGCTACACCTTC | CASSLGPSGRDGYTF
few | TRBJ2-1 | . | TRBV7-3 | TGTGCCAGCAGCCCAGGGGGGCGGAATGAGCAGTTCTTC | CASSPGGRNEQFF
. | TRBJ2-7 | TRBD1 | TRBV7-9 | TGTGCCAGCAGACCACCGGGACAGGGGATCTACGAGCAGTACTTC | CASRPPGQGIYEQYF
many | TRBJ2-1 | TRBD2 | TRBV12-5 | TGTGCTAGTGGCCTGCTAGCGGGAGTTTCCTACAATGAGCAGTTCTTC | CASGLLAGVSYNEQFF
. | TRBJ1-1 | . | TRBV6-5 | TGTGCCAGCAGTTATTTTACCCCCCAGGGACTGAACACTGAAGCTTTCTTT | CASSYFTPQGLNTEAFF
few | TRBJ1-2 | . | TRBV6-5 | TGTGCCAGCAGTTACTCAACAGGCGATTATGGCTACACCTTC | CASSYSTGDYGYTF
. | TRBJ2-1 | TRBD2 | TRBV19 | TGTGCCAGCGGACGATTTAGCGGGACCCACAATGAGCAGTTCTTC | CASGRFSGTHNEQFF
few | TRBJ2-5 | TRBD1 | TRBV7-6 | TGTGCCAGCAGAAAGGGTGGGACAGCAGAAGAGACCCAGTACTTC | CASRKGGTAEETQYF
. | TRBJ2-2 | TRBD1 | TRBV5-1 | TGCGCCAGCAGGGGCCGGACAGGGCCCGGGGAGCTGTTTTTT | CASRGRTGPGELFF
. | TRBJ1-6 | TRBD1 | TRBV4-2 | TGTGCCAGCAGCCCGCAATCCGGGACAGGGGATTCACCCCTCCACTTT | CASSPQSGTGDSPLHF
few | TRBJ2-5 | TRBD1 | TRBV20-1 | TGCAGTGCCCAAACGACAGGGCATCAAGAGACCCAGTACTTC | CSAQTTGHQETQYF
. | TRBJ2-7 | TRBD2 | TRBV15 | TGTGCCACCAGCAGATCAGGAGGACCGGGACTAGCTTACGAGCAGTACTTC | CATSRSGGPGLAYEQYF
. | TRBJ2-2 | TRBD2 | TRBV19 | TGTGCCAGTATTTGGACCGGGACTAGCGGCGGGGAGCTGTTTTTT | CASIWTGTSGGELFF
few | TRBJ1-1 | . | TRBV18 | TGTGCCAGCTCACTGTATTCGGGGGAGAACACTGAAGCTTTCTTT | CASSLYSGENTEAFF
once | TRBJ2-2 | . | TRBV27 | TGTGCCAGCACTTCCTCCAGAGCGGTGCAGTTCACCGGGGAGCTGTTTTTT | CASTSSRAVQFTGELFF
. | TRBJ2-1 | TRBD2 | TRBV6-2/TRBV6-3 | TGTGCCAGCAATCGCAGACTAGCGGGAGCCAATGAGCAGTTCTTC | CASNRRLAGANEQFF
many | TRBJ2-5 | . | TRBV7-2 | TGTGCCAGCAGCTCGCTAGGGACACTAGCGAAAGAGACCCAGTACTTC | CASSSLGTLAKETQYF
. | TRBJ1-2 | . | TRBV20-1 | TGCAGTGCTCAAACTGACGAAGTCTATGGCTACACCTTC | CSAQTDEVYGYTF